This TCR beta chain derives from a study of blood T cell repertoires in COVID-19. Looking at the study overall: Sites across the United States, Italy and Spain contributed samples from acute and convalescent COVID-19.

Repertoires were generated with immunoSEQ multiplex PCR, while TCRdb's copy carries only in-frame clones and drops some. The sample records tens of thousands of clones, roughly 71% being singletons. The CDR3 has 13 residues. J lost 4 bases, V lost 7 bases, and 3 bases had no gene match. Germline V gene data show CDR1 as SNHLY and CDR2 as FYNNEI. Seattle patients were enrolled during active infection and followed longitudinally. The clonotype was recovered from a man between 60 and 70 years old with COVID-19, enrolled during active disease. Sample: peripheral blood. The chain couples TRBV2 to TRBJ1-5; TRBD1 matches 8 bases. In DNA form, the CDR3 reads TGTGCCAGCACAGGACAGGGAAATCAGCCCCAGCATTTT. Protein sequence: CASTGQGNQPQHF.